This T cell receptor (beta chain) was found in a study of shared clonotypes between healthy human individuals. Study details: Three CD4 naive, three CD4 memory, two CD8 naive and one CD8 memory plate were used per donor.

V dropped 4 bases and J dropped 2 bases, with 12 bases sitting between them. Germline CDR1 and CDR2: SGHRS and YFSETQ. This CDR3 has 14 amino acids. The protocol was immunoSEQ multiplex PCR, while the TCRdb copy is restricted to in-frame clones and leaves out a portion. This table holds approximately 2.3 million clones, 90% to 95% found once. The V call is TRBV5-1, the J call TRBJ2-5; D perhaps matches TRBD1 (6 bases). The sequencing input was naive CD4+ T cells from PBMCs. Subset in this sample: CD45RA+ positively selected. The receptor was isolated from a man between 18 and 29 years old in good health. Some clones in this sample may be carry-over from other donors' samples. The CDR3 spells CASSIGGWQETQYF. The DNA of the CDR3 is TGCGCCAGCAGCATAGGGGGTTGGCAAGAGACCCAGTACTTC.